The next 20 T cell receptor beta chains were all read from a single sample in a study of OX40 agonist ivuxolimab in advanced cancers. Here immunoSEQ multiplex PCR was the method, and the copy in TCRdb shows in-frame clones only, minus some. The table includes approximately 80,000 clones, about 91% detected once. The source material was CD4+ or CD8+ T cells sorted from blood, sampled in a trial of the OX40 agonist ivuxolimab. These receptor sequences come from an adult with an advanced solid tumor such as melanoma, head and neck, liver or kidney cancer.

The CDR3 nucleotides are TGTGCCATGACAGGGGACCTCTCTGGGGCCAACGTCCTGACTTTC. This translates into CAMTGDLSGANVLTF. The rearrangement links TRBV10-3 to TRBJ2-6; 8 nucleotides match TRBD1. With 9 bases clipped from V and 0 bases from J, the junction kept 4 bases outside the gene matches. The CDR3 contains 15 residues. CDR1 is ENHRY and CDR2 is SYGVKD in the germline V gene.

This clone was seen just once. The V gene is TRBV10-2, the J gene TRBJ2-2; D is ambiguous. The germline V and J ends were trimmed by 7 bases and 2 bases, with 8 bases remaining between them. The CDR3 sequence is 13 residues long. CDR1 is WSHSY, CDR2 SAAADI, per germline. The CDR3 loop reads CASKLVNTGELFF. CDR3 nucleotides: TGCGCCAGCAAGCTGGTAAACACCGGGGAGCTGTTTTTT.

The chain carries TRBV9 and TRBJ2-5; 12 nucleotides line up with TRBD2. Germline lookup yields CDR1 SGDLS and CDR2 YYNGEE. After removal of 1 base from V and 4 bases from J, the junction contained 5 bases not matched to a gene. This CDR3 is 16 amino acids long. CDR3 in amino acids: CASSVTSGRRIETQYF. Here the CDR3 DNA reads TGTGCCAGCAGCGTAACTAGCGGGAGGAGGATAGAGACCCAGTACTTC. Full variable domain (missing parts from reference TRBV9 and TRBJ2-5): DSGVTQTPKHLITATGQRVTLRCSPRSGDLSVYWYQQSLDQGLQFLIQYYNGEERAKGNILERFSAQQFPDLHSELNLSSLELGDSALYFCASSVTSGRRIETQYFGPGTRLLVL.

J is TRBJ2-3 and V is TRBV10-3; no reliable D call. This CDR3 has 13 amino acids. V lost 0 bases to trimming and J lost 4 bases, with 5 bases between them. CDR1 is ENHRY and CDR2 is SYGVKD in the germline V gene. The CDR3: CAISESRADTQYF. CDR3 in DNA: TGTGCCATCAGTGAGTCTCGGGCAGATACGCAGTATTTT.

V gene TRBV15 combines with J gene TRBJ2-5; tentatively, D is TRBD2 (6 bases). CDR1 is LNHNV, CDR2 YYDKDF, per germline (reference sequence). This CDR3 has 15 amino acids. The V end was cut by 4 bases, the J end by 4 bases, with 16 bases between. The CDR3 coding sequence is TGTGCCACCAGCACTTCTAGCGTTTGGGGAGAGACCCAGTACTTC. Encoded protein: CATSTSSVWGETQYF.

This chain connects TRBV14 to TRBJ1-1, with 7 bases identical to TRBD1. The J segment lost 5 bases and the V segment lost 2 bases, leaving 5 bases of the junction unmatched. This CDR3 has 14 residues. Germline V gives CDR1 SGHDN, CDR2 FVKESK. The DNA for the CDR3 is TGTGCCAGCAGCCAACCCCAGGGGGAGACTGAAGCTTTCTTT. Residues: CASSQPQGETEAFF.

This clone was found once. CDR3 sequence reads: CASSSTIGRLSGRAETQYF. CDR3 coding DNA: TGTGCCAGCAGTTCCACAATAGGTCGCTTAAGCGGGAGAGCTGAGACCCAGTACTTC. This chain joins TRBV28 and TRBJ2-5; TRBD2 matches 8 bases. With 4 bases clipped from V and 5 bases from J, the junction kept 21 bases outside the gene matches. The germline V gene encodes CDR1 MDHEN and CDR2 SYDVKM. CDR3 length: 19 amino acids. Looking up the rest from reference TRBV28 and TRBJ2-5 gives the full variable domain: DVKVTQSSRYLVKRTGEKVFLECVQDMDHENMFWYRQDPGLGLRLIYFSYDVKMKEKGDIPEGYSVSREKKERFSLILESASTNQTSMYLCASSSTIGRLSGRAETQYFGPGTRLLVL.

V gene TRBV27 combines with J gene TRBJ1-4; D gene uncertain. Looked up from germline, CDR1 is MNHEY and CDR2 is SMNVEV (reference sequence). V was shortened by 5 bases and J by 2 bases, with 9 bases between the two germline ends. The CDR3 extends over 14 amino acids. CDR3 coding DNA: TGTGCCAGCAGTCAAGCCTTCACTAATGAAAAACTGTTTTTT. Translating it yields CASSQAFTNEKLFF.

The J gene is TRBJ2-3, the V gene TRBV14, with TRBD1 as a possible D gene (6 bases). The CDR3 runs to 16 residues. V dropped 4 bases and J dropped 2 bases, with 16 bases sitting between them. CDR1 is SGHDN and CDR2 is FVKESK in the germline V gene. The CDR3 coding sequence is TGTGCCAGCAGCCGTAGACAGGACCCTTACACAGATACGCAGTATTTT. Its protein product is CASSRRQDPYTDTQYF.

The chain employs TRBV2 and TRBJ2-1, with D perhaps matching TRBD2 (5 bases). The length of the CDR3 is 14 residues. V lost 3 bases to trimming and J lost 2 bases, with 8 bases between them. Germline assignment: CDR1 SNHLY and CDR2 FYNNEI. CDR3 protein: CASSEEAAYNEQFF. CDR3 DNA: TGTGCCAGCAGTGAGGAAGCGGCCTACAATGAGCAGTTCTTC.

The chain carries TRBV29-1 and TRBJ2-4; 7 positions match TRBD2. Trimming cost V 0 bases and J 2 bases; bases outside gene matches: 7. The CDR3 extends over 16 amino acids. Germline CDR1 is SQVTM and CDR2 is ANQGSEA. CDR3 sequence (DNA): TGCAGCGTTGAAGATGGGGGGAGGGCCCCCAAAAACATTCAGTACTTC. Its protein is CSVEDGGRAPKNIQYF. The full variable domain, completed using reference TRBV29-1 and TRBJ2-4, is SAVISQKPSRDICQRGTSLTIQCQVDSQVTMMFWYRQQPGQSLTLIATANQGSEATYESGFVIDKFPISRPNLTFSTLTVSNMSPEDSSIYLCSVEDGGRAPKNIQYFGAGTRLSVL.

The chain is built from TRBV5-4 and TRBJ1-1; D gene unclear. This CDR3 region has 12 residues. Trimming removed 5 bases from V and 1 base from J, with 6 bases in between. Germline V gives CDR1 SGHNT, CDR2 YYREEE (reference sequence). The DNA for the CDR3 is TGTGCCAGCAGTAATCCGAACACTGAAGCTTTCTTT. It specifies CASSNPNTEAFF.

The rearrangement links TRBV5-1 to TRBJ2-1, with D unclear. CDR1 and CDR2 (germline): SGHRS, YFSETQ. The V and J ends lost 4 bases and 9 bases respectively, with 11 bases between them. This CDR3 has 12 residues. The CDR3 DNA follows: TGCGCCAGCAGCCTTCAAGGTCGTGAGCAGTTCTTC. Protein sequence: CASSLQGREQFF.

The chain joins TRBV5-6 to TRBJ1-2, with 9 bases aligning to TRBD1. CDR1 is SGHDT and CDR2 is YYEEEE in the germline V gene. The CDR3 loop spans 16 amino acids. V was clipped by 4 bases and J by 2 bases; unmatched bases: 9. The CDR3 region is CASSPTTGQGNYGYTF. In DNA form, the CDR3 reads TGTGCCAGCAGCCCCACGACGGGACAGGGAAACTATGGCTACACCTTC.

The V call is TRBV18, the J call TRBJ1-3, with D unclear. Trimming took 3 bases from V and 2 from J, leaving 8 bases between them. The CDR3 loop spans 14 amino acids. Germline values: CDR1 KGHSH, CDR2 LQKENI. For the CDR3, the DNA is TGTGCCAGCTCACCGGGGTCGACTGGAAACACCATATATTTT. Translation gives CASSPGSTGNTIYF. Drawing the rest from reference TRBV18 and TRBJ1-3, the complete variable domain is NAGVMQNPRHLVRRRGQEARLRCSPMKGHSHVYWYRQLPEEGLKFMVYLQKENIIDESGMPKERFSAEFPKEGPSILRIQQVVRGDSAAYFCASSPGSTGNTIYFGEGSWLTVV.

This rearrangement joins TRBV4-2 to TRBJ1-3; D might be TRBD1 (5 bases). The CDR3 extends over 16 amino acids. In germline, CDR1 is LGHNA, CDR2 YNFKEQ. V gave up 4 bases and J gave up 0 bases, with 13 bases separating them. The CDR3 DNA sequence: TGTGCCAGCAGCCCCCTCTCGGGGACCTCTGGAAACACCATATATTTT. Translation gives CASSPLSGTSGNTIYF.

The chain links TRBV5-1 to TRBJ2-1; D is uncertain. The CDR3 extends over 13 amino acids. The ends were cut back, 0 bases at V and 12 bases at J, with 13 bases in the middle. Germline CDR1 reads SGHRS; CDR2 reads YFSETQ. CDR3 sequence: CASSLAQLTWQFF. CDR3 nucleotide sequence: TGCGCCAGCAGCTTGGCCCAGCTGACATGGCAGTTCTTC. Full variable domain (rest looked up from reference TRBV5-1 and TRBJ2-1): KAGVTQTPRYLIKTRGQQVTLSCSPISGHRSVSWYQQTPGQGLQFLFEYFSETQRNKGNFPGRFSGRQFSNSRSEMNVSTLELGDSALYLCASSLAQLTWQFFGPGTRLTVL.

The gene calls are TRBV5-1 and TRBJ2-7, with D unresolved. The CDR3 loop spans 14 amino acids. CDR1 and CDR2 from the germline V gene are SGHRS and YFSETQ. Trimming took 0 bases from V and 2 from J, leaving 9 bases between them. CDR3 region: CASSLDSTAYEQYF. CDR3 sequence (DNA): TGCGCCAGCAGCTTGGACTCCACCGCCTACGAGCAGTACTTC.

CDR3 coding DNA: TGCGCCAGCAGCCAAGATATGGCGGGAGGGGTTTTAGAGACCCAGTACTTC. It encodes CASSQDMAGGVLETQYF. This chain uses TRBV4-1 with TRBJ2-5; 9 positions agree with TRBD2. V shed 0 bases and J 4 bases; nucleotides not matched to a gene: 9. The CDR3 totals 17 residues. Germline V gives CDR1 MGHRA, CDR2 YSYEKL.

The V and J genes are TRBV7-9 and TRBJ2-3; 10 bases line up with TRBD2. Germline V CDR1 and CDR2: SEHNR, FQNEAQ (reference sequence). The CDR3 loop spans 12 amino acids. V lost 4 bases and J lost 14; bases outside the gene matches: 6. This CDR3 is CASSYSSGSLYF. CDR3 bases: TGTGCCAGCAGCTATTCTAGCGGGAGCTTGTATTTT.